The 9 T cell receptor beta chains below all came from one sample that was sequenced in a study of T cells of healthy individuals. MiXCR was run by TCRdb on the 5' RACE reads, yielding one entry per CDR3 protein. The sample lists 85,000 to 100,000 distinct CDR3 sequences, roughly a sixth seen once, with 6.2% in the top ten. The source of these receptors is a human donor in good health.

This clonotype was picked up a small number of times. The chain is built from TRBV4-2 and TRBJ2-7; TRBD2 aligns across 7 bases. Trimming at V came to 1 base and at J to 1 base, leaving 10 bases not matched to a gene. Germline CDR1 LGHNA, CDR2 YNFKEQ. The CDR3 is 17 residues long. The CDR3 bases are TGTGCCAGCAGCCAAGTGGCCCCCGCGGGGGTTTCCTACGAGCAGTACTTC. As protein: CASSQVAPAGVSYEQYF.

The sample holds a few counts of this clonotype. J is TRBJ1-2 and V is TRBV6-2 or TRBV6-3; D call uncertain. V was pared by 0 bases and J by 5 bases, with 7 bases between. The CDR3 is 13 residues long. CDR1 MNHEY and CDR2 SVGEGT come from the germline V gene. In nucleotides, the CDR3 is TGTGCCAGCAGTTACTCCACATATTATGGCTACACCTTC. The encoded protein is CASSYSTYYGYTF.

This clonotype was found many times. The chain uses TRBV18 and TRBJ2-5, with 7 positions matching TRBD1. The V gene's germline CDR1 is KGHSH and CDR2 LQKENI. The CDR3 length is 14 residues. J lost 2 bases, V lost 5 bases, and 5 bases had no gene match. The CDR3 protein is CASSSRQGQETQYF. DNA of the CDR3: TGTGCCAGCTCATCCCGACAGGGACAAGAGACCCAGTACTTC.

This clonotype turned up a few times. This sequence joins TRBV19 and TRBJ1-1; TRBD1 might be the D (5 bases). CDR1 and CDR2 (germline): LNHDA, SQIVND (reference sequence). The CDR3 has 14 residues. V lost 1 base, J lost 1 base, and 7 bases lay in between. The CDR3 bases are TGTGCCAGTAGTATAGGACAGTCGAACACTGAAGCTTTCTTT. This gives the protein CASSIGQSNTEAFF.

The V gene is TRBV7-2, the J gene TRBJ2-2, with D perhaps given as TRBD1 or TRBD2 (5 bases each). Germline-derived CDR1 and CDR2 are SGHTA and FQGNSA. The CDR3 contains 15 residues. V lost 3 bases, J lost 4 bases, and 12 bases lay in between. In DNA, the CDR3 is TGTGCCAGCAGCTTGGGACCCCCCGGCACCGGGGAGCTGTTTTTT. Translated: CASSLGPPGTGELFF.

V and J are TRBV5-6 and TRBJ1-1, with D tentatively TRBD1 (5 bases). The ends were cut back, 4 bases at V and 3 bases at J, with 13 bases in the middle. This CDR3 region has 14 residues. CDR1 SGHDT and CDR2 YYEEEE come from the germline V gene. The CDR3 reads CASSQGPADTEAFF. For the CDR3, the DNA is TGTGCCAGCAGCCAGGGCCCCGCAGACACTGAAGCTTTCTTT. The variable domain in full, completed from reference TRBV5-6 and TRBJ1-1, reads DAGVTQSPTHLIKTRGQQVTLRCSPKSGHDTVSWYQQALGQGPQFIFQYYEEEERQRGNFPDRFSGHQFPNYSSELNVNALLLGDSALYLCASSQGPADTEAFFGQGTRLTVV.

This chain links TRBV28 with TRBJ2-1, with a possible D match to TRBD2 (6 bases). This CDR3 has 14 amino acids. Trimming left V 5 bases short and J 9 bases short, with 17 bases between. CDR1 and CDR2 from the germline V gene are MDHEN and SYDVKM. The chain's CDR3 is CASSKFSAGGEQFF. The CDR3 coding sequence is TGTGCCAGCAGTAAGTTTTCGGCCGGGGGTGAGCAGTTCTTC. The entire variable domain, with the rest obtained from reference TRBV28 and TRBJ2-1, is as follows: DVKVTQSSRYLVKRTGEKVFLECVQDMDHENMFWYRQDPGLGLRLIYFSYDVKMKEKGDIPEGYSVSREKKERFSLILESASTNQTSMYLCASSKFSAGGEQFFGPGTRLTVL.

This clonotype was seen a few times. The rearrangement links TRBV5-5 to TRBJ2-4, with D possibly being TRBD1 or TRBD2 (6 bases each). The CDR3 totals 14 residues. V gave up 0 bases and J gave up 8 bases, with 12 bases separating them. Germline-derived CDR1 and CDR2 are SGHKS and YYEKEE (reference sequence). Here the CDR3 DNA reads TGTGCCAGCAGCTTGGCGGGGGCGAGGTACATTCAGTACTTC. It yields the protein CASSLAGARYIQYF.

The rearrangement links TRBV5-1 to TRBJ1-1, with D possibly matching TRBD1 (5 bases). This CDR3 has 14 residues. Germline CDR1 is SGHRS and CDR2 is YFSETQ. V was clipped by 4 bases and J by 1 base, with 11 bases between them. The CDR3 protein is CASSPGGKNTEAFF. The CDR3 DNA reads as TGCGCCAGCAGCCCCGGGGGGAAGAACACTGAAGCTTTCTTT.